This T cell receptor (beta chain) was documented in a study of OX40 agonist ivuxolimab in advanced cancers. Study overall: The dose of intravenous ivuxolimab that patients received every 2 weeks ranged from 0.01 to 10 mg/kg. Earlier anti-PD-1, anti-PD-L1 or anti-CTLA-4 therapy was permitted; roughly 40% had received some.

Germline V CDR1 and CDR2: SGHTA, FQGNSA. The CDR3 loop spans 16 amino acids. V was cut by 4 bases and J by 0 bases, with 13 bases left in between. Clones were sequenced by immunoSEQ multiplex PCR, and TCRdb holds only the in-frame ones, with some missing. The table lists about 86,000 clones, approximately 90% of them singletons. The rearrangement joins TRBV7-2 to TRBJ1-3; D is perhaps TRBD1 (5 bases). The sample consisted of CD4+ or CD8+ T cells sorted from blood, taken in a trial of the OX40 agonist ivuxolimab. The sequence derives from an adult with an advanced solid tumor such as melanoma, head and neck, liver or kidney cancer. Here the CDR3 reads CASSSGTARSGNTIYF. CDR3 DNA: TGTGCCAGCAGCTCAGGGACGGCCCGCTCTGGAAACACCATATATTTT.